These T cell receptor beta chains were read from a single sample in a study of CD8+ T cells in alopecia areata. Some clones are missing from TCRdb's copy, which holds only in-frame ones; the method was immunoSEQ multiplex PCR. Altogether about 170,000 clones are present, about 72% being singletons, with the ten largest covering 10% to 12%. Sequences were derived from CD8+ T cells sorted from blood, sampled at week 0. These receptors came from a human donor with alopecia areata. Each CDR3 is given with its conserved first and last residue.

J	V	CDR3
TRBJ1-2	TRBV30	CAWSLTGTHYGYTF
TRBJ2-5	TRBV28	CASSFRLDLQETQYF
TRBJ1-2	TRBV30	CAWSSTGDRRGYGYTF
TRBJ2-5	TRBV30	CAWSTRTGYRGETQYF
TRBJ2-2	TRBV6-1	CASSEPFLRATTGELFF
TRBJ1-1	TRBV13	CASSSGTAGTEAFF
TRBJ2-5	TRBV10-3	CAISEIIGQGFSETQYF
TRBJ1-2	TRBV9	CASSVVEGYTF
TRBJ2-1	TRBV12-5	CASGFGRLTYNEQFF
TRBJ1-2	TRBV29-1	CSVISATGGNYGYTF
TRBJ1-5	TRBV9	CASSVDRGLGQPQHF
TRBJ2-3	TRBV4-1	CASSRGLADTDTQYF
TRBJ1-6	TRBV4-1	CASSQEGLNSPLHF
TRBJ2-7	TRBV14	CASSGRDNSYEQYF
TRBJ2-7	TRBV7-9	CASSLGSYEQYF
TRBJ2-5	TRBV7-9	CASLGQGARETQYF
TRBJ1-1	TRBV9	CASSVGAGGYTEAFF
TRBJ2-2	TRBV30	CAWSTWTTGELFF
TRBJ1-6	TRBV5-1	CASSLDSGVYSPLHF
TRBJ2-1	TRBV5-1	CASSLGQFYNEQFF
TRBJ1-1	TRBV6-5	CASRDWGQGDTEAFF
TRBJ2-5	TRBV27	CASSPRQDGRETQYF
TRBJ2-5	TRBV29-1	CSVEDPGGVWETQYF
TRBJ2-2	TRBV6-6	CASSYSPGGNTGELFF
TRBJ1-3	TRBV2	CASSGGSMGLYF
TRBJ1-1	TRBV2	CASSEGRGNTEAFF
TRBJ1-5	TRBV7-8	CASSLGGVTQPQHF